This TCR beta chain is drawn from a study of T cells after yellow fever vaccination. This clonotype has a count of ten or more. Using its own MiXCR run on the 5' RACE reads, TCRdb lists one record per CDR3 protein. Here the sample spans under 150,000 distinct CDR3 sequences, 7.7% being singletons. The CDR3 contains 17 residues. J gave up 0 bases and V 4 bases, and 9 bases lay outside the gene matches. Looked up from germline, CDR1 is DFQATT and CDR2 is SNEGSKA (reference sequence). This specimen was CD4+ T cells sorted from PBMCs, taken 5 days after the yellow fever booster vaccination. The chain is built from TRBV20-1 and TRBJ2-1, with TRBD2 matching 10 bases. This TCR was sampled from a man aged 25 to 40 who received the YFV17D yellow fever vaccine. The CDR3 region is CSATDLLAGVSYNEQFF. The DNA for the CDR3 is TGCAGTGCTACCGACCTCCTAGCGGGAGTCTCCTACAATGAGCAGTTCTTC.